This T cell receptor beta chain was profiled in a study of blood T cells in healthy people across ages. Through a sample-barcoded 5' primer and a J-beta primer mix, a second PCR was run for roughly 6 to 11 cycles. TCRdb re-analysed the 5' RACE reads in MiXCR, keeping a single row per CDR3 protein. The sample lists about 1,500,000 distinct CDR3 sequences, 42% occurring once. The CDR3 loop spans 18 amino acids. V shed 6 bases, J shed 1 base, and the junction held 13 bases outside the gene matches. The germline CDR1 and CDR2 sequences are MNHEY and SVGEGT. This chain connects TRBV6-2 or TRBV6-3 to TRBJ2-3; 10 nucleotides line up with TRBD2. The sequenced material came from blood. The TCR originated in a woman under 30 in good health. The CDR3 bases are TGTGCCAGCAGCCTCACTAAGTCCGGGACTAGCGGCACAGATACGCAGTATTTT. Residues: CASSLTKSGTSGTDTQYF.